This T cell receptor beta chain was captured in a study of blood T cells in healthy people across ages. Study results and limitations: Naive CD4+ cell counts and diversity both ran higher in long-lived than in aged donors.

Regarding this clonotype: Its antigen is unknown.

With V trimmed by 5 bases and J by 5 bases, 5 bases remained unmatched. The germline V gene has CDR1 SEHNR and CDR2 FQNEAQ (reference sequence). The CDR3 has 15 amino acids. It was with a sample-barcoded 5' primer and a J-beta primer mix that a second PCR of about 7 to 12 cycles was run. Researchers report that each sample yielded at least 2.5 million CDR3-containing paired-end reads. A single record per CDR3 protein comes from TCRdb applying MiXCR to the 5' RACE reads. The sample has 1.5 million to 2 million distinct CDR3 sequences; approximately 30% are singletons. Sequenced material: blood. The chain carries TRBV7-9 and TRBJ2-5; the match to TRBD2 covers 13 bases. This receptor was identified in a woman aged 25 to 39 in good health. This CDR3 reads CASSPGTSGTETQYF. For the CDR3, the DNA is TGTGCCAGCAGCCCGGGGACTAGCGGGACGGAGACCCAGTACTTC.